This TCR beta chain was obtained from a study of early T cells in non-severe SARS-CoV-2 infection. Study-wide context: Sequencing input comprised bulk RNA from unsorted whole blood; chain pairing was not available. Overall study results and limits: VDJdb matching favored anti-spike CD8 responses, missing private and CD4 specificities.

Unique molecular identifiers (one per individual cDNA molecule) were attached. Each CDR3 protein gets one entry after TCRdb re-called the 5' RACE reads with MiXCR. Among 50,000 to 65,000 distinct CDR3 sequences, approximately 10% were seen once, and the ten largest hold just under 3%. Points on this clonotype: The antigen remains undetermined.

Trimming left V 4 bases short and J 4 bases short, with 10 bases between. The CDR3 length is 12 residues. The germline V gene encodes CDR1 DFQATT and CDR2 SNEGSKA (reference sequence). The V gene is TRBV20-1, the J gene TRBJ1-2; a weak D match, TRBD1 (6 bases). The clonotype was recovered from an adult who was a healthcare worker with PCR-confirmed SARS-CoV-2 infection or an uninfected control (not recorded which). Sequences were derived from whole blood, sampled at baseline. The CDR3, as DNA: TGCAGTGCTATTGCAGGGGTCTATGGCTACACCTTC. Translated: CSAIAGVYGYTF.